This T cell receptor beta chain was sequenced for a study of radiotherapy plus CTLA-4 blockade in lung cancer. Study-level background: Across the patients, objective responses occurred in 18%, and disease control in roughly 30%. General study results and limits: Following radiotherapy plus ipilimumab, tumor-derived TCR clones expanded in the blood. In blood, early T cell clone dynamics reportedly predicted response best, together with interferon-beta.

Germline values: CDR1 SGHRS, CDR2 YFSETQ. The germline V and J ends were trimmed by 0 bases and 2 bases, with 17 bases remaining between them. The CDR3 contains 17 residues. Ipilimumab CTLA-4 blockade and focal radiation were given to patients with chemo-refractory metastatic non-small-cell lung cancer. A word on this clone: The antigen remains unidentified.

The assay was immunoSEQ multiplex PCR, and TCRdb's table has in-frame clones only and misses some. The table shows roughly 130,000 clones, with over 80% occurring only once. The chain is built from TRBV5-1 and TRBJ1-1, with a weak D call TRBD1 (6 bases). The sequencing here drew on peripheral blood, taken from a patient treated with radiotherapy plus ipilimumab. This TCR came from a human donor with non-small cell lung cancer that progressed on radiotherapy plus ipilimumab. CDR3 bases: TGCGCCAGCAGCTTGGGCCCTGACAGGCCCAGTAACACTGAAGCTTTCTTT. Amino acid sequence: CASSLGPDRPSNTEAFF.